Reported below is one TCR beta chain. Recruited during active infection, patients (from Seattle) were subsequently followed longitudinally. The data were obtained in a study of blood T cell repertoires in COVID-19. Study overall: The United States, Italy and Spain supplied acute and convalescent COVID-19 samples. The cDNA or gDNA used as material had been derived from T cells, B-cell-depleted T cells, or PBMCs.

Original methodology: Reference gene primers were amplified, and this amplification served to estimate nucleated cell counts. Measured with immunoSEQ multiplex PCR; TCRdb has only the in-frame clones, and not every one. D and trimming were read from the DNA, whereas the V and J calls and clone size are those reported in that table. The sample has 150,000 to 200,000 clones; roughly 88% are singletons. The germline gives CDR1 MDHEN, CDR2 SYDVKM. CDR3 length equals 14 residues. V gave up 7 bases and J gave up 4 bases; unmatched junction bases: 7. This receptor was identified in an elderly man with COVID-19, enrolled during active disease. The chain employs TRBV28 and TRBJ1-2; the match to TRBD1 covers 9 bases. The sequenced material came from peripheral blood. As DNA, the CDR3 is TGTGCCAGCACCTGGGGACAGGGCAGCTATGGCTACACCTTC. This sequence encodes CASTWGQGSYGYTF.